The rows below give T cell receptor beta chains drawn from one sample of a study of PD-L1 blockade in urothelial cancer. TCRdb's copy holds only in-frame clones and misses some; the assay was immunoSEQ multiplex PCR. The sample contains roughly 91,000 clones, around 85% of which appear only once. The source was PBMCs, collected around atezolizumab (anti-PD-L1) treatment. All receptors derive from a man aged 60-69 years with urothelial cancer. The CDR3 runs from the conserved cysteine through the conserved F or W. D genes are given only for firm matches. Size is omitted from some rows. Given values are once, few, many or a class for expanded clones.

j_gene: TRBJ2-1; abundance: -; d_gene: TRBD2; v_gene: TRBV11-2; CDR3nt: TGTGCCAGCAGCTCATTTGCGGGAGGGCGGGATGAGCAGTTCTTC; CDR3aa: CASSSFAGGRDEQFF
j_gene: TRBJ1-5; abundance: -; d_gene: TRBD1; v_gene: TRBV28; CDR3nt: TGTGCCAGCAGTTTAACAGGGGGCAATCAGCCCCAGCATTTT; CDR3aa: CASSLTGGNQPQHF
j_gene: TRBJ2-7; abundance: -; d_gene: TRBD1; v_gene: TRBV5-1; CDR3nt: TGCGCCAGCACGACAGGGTCCTCCTACGAGCAGTACTTC; CDR3aa: CASTTGSSYEQYF
j_gene: TRBJ2-6; abundance: -; d_gene: -; v_gene: TRBV6-5; CDR3nt: TGTGCCAGCAGCCCGCGGAGAGCTGGGGCCAACGTCCTGACTTTC; CDR3aa: CASSPRRAGANVLTF
j_gene: TRBJ1-3; abundance: -; d_gene: -; v_gene: TRBV5-1; CDR3nt: TGCGCCAGCAGCTTGGCAGCTGGGCGCTCTGGAAACACCATATATTTT; CDR3aa: CASSLAAGRSGNTIYF
j_gene: TRBJ2-3; abundance: -; d_gene: TRBD2; v_gene: TRBV9; CDR3nt: TGTGCCAGCAGCGTAGGAGCGGGGGGTACAGATACGCAGTATTTT; CDR3aa: CASSVGAGGTDTQYF
j_gene: TRBJ1-1; abundance: -; d_gene: -; v_gene: TRBV20-1; CDR3nt: TGCAGTGCCACAGGGTACACTGAAGCTTTCTTT; CDR3aa: CSATGYTEAFF
j_gene: TRBJ1-1; abundance: -; d_gene: TRBD1; v_gene: TRBV7-8; CDR3nt: TGTGCCAGCAGAGGACAGGGCGGGAACACTGAAGCTTTCTTT; CDR3aa: CASRGQGGNTEAFF
j_gene: TRBJ2-5; abundance: once; d_gene: -; v_gene: TRBV5-6; CDR3nt: TGTGCCAGCAGCTCCGACAGCACCCAAGAGACCCAGTACTTC; CDR3aa: CASSSDSTQETQYF
j_gene: TRBJ2-7; abundance: -; d_gene: -; v_gene: TRBV19; CDR3nt: TGTGCCAGTAGTGGGTTGGACAGATCCTACGAGCAGTACTTC; CDR3aa: CASSGLDRSYEQYF
j_gene: TRBJ2-3; abundance: -; d_gene: -; v_gene: TRBV21-1; CDR3nt: TGTGCCAGCAGCAATCGGTCCCGGGGCACAGATACGCAGTATTTT; CDR3aa: CASSNRSRGTDTQYF
j_gene: TRBJ2-5; abundance: -; d_gene: -; v_gene: TRBV7-8; CDR3nt: TGTGCCAGCAGCGATTATACAGGAAACCGCGAGACCCAGTACTTC; CDR3aa: CASSDYTGNRETQYF
j_gene: TRBJ1-4; abundance: -; d_gene: TRBD1; v_gene: TRBV27; CDR3nt: TGTGCCAGCAGTTTATTAGGACAGGGGGAAAAACTGTTTTTT; CDR3aa: CASSLLGQGEKLFF
j_gene: TRBJ2-7; abundance: -; d_gene: TRBD2; v_gene: TRBV27; CDR3nt: TGTGCCAGCAGCCTTAGCGGGGGAAACCCCTACGAGCAGTACTTC; CDR3aa: CASSLSGGNPYEQYF
j_gene: TRBJ2-5; abundance: -; d_gene: -; v_gene: TRBV30; CDR3nt: TGTGCCTGGAGTGTGGGGCCTACCACCTGGGAGACCCAGTACTTC; CDR3aa: CAWSVGPTTWETQYF
j_gene: TRBJ1-3; abundance: few; d_gene: -; v_gene: TRBV7-3; CDR3nt: TGTGCCAGCAGTCCAAACGGAGGCCACTCTGGAAACACCATATATTTT; CDR3aa: CASSPNGGHSGNTIYF
j_gene: TRBJ1-3; abundance: -; d_gene: -; v_gene: TRBV13; CDR3nt: TGTGCCAGCAGTAATAACCGTCGGGGGGGAAACACCATATATTTT; CDR3aa: CASSNNRRGGNTIYF
j_gene: TRBJ2-3; abundance: once; d_gene: -; v_gene: TRBV5-1; CDR3nt: TGCGCCAGCAGCTTGAATCCGGCAGTGACTAGCACAGATACGCAGTATTTT; CDR3aa: CASSLNPAVTSTDTQYF
j_gene: TRBJ2-1; abundance: -; d_gene: -; v_gene: TRBV5-1; CDR3nt: TGCGCCAGCACCCCCCCCAGGGATTTCGGCAATGAGCAGTTCTTC; CDR3aa: CASTPPRDFGNEQFF
j_gene: TRBJ2-2; abundance: once; d_gene: TRBD2; v_gene: TRBV5-1; CDR3nt: TGCGCCAGCAGCGAGCTAGCGGGGAACACCGGGGAGCTGTTTTTT; CDR3aa: CASSELAGNTGELFF
j_gene: TRBJ2-5; abundance: -; d_gene: TRBD2; v_gene: TRBV6-6; CDR3nt: TGTGCCAGCAAGGCTAGCGGGGGCCAAGAGACCCAGTACTTC; CDR3aa: CASKASGGQETQYF
j_gene: TRBJ2-5; abundance: -; d_gene: TRBD2; v_gene: TRBV5-1; CDR3nt: TGCGCCAGCAGAGTCAGTAGCGGGGGGGGAGAGACCCAGTACTTC; CDR3aa: CASRVSSGGGETQYF
j_gene: TRBJ1-1; abundance: -; d_gene: -; v_gene: TRBV19; CDR3nt: TGTGCCAGTAGTATCGGGGGGAGGGGGACTGAAGCTTTCTTT; CDR3aa: CASSIGGRGTEAFF
j_gene: TRBJ1-1; abundance: once; d_gene: TRBD1; v_gene: TRBV27; CDR3nt: TGTGCCAGCAGCCCGGGACAGGGCGTGAACACTGAAGCTTTCTTT; CDR3aa: CASSPGQGVNTEAFF